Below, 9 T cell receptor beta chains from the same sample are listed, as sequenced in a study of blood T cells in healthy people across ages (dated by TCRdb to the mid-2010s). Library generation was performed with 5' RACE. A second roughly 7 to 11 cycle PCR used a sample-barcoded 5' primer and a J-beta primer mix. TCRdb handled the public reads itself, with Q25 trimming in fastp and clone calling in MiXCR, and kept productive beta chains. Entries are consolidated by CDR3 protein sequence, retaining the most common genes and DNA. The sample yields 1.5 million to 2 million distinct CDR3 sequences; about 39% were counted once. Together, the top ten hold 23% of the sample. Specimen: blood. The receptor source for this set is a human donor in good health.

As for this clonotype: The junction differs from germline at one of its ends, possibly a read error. The CDR3 nucleotides are TGTGCCAGCACTTCTTGGGCCAGGGCTAGCGCAGATGCGCAGTATTTT. It codes for CASTSWARASADAQYF. This rearrangement joins TRBV12-3 or TRBV12-4 to TRBJ2-3; perhaps TRBD2 as D (6 bases). CDR3 length: 16 residues.

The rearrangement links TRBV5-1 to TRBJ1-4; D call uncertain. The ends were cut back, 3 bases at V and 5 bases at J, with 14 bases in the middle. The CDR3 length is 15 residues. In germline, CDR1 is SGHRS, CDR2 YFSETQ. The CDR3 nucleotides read TGCGCCAGCAGCTCAACACGGGGAGCAAATGAAAAACTGTTTTTT. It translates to CASSSTRGANEKLFF.

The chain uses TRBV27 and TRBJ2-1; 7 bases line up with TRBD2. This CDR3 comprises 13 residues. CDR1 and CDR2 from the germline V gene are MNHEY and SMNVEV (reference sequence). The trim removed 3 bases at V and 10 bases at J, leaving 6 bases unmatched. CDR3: CASSLWEGREQFF. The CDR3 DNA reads TGTGCCAGCAGTTTGTGGGAGGGCCGCGAGCAGTTCTTC.

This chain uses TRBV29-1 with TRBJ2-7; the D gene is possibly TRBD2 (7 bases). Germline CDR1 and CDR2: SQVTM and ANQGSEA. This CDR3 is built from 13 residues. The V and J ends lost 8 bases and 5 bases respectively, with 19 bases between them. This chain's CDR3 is CSTEDQGRDEQYF. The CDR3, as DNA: TGCAGCACCGAGGACCAGGGGAGGGACGAGCAGTACTTC.

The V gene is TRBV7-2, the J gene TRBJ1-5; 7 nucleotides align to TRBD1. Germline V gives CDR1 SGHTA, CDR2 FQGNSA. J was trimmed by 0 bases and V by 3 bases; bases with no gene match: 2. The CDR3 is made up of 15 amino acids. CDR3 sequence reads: CASSFNRGSNQPQHF. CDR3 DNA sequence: TGTGCCAGCAGCTTCAACAGGGGTAGCAATCAGCCCCAGCATTTT. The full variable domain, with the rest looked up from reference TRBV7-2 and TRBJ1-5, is GAGVSQSPSNKVTEKGKDVELRCDPISGHTALYWYRQSLGQGLEFLIYFQGNSAPDKSGLPSDRFSAERTGGSVSTLTIQRTQQEDSAVYLCASSFNRGSNQPQHFGDGTRLSIL.

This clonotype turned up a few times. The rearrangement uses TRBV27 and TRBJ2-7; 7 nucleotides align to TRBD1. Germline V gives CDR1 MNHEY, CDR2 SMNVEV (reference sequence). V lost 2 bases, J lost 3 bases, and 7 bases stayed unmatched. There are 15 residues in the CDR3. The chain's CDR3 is CASSLTGTAHYEQYF. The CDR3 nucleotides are TGTGCCAGCAGTTTAACGGGGACAGCTCACTACGAGCAGTACTTC.

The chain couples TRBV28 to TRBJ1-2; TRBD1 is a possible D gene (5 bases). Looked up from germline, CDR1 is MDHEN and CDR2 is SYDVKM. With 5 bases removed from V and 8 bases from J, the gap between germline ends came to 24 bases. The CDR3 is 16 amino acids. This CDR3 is CASSPPGGPFPGGYTF. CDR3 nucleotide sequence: TGTGCCAGCAGTCCACCGGGGGGACCCTTCCCGGGAGGCTACACCTTC.

The CDR3 loop is CASSKINRDNEQFF. The CDR3 DNA follows: TGTGCCAGCAGCAAAATAAACAGGGACAATGAGCAGTTCTTC. This chain links TRBV7-6 with TRBJ2-1; D possibly corresponds to TRBD1 (6 bases). The germline V gene encodes CDR1 SGHVS and CDR2 FNYEAQ. The CDR3 runs 14 residues. Deletions cut 5 bases from V and 5 bases from J, with 13 bases between.

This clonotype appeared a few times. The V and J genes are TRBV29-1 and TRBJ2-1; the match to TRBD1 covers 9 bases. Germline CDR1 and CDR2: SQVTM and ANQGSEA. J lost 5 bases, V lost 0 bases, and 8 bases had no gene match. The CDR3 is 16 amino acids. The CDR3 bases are TGCAGCGTTGAAGACCCGACAGGGGGAAAGAACAATGAGCAGTTCTTC. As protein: CSVEDPTGGKNNEQFF.